The 9 T cell receptor beta chains in this list originate from one sample, sequenced in a study of spatial heterogeneity in lung cancer. TCRdb processed the 5' RACE reads anew with MiXCR; each CDR3 protein has one entry. The sample holds some 38,000 distinct CDR3 sequences, 6.5% to 9.5% seen once. Time point indicated: sample taken at primary tumor resection. The authors sequenced whole RNA from tumor, nontumor lung or frozen PBMC without sorting. The sequences come from PBMCs, collected at surgery. Every receptor here comes from a male donor with early-stage non-small cell lung cancer.

Note on this clonotype: A read error may explain this, as a much larger clone is one base away. The rearrangement uses TRBV6-2 or TRBV6-3 and TRBJ2-7; the match to TRBD1 covers 8 bases. The CDR3 totals 13 residues. Germline loops: CDR1 MNHEY, CDR2 SVGEGT. V shed 5 bases, J shed 4 bases, and the junction held 4 bases outside the gene matches. CDR3 amino acids: CASSRQGLYEQYV. In DNA, the CDR3 is TGTGCCAGCAGTCGACAGGGGTTGTACGAGCAGTACGTC.

This clonotype was recorded only once. V gene TRBV18 combines with J gene TRBJ1-1; D remains unclear. Germline V gene data show CDR1 as KGHSH and CDR2 as LQKENI. The CDR3 contains 13 residues. Trimming cost V 3 bases and J 3 bases, with 8 bases left between them. CDR3 sequence reads: CASSPLLHTEAFF. The CDR3 coding sequence is TGTGCCAGCTCACCCCTTCTGCACACTGAAGCTTTCTTT.

This clonotype was counted at least ten times. The chain couples TRBV10-3 to TRBJ2-3; D uncertain. Germline V gives CDR1 ENHRY, CDR2 SYGVKD. The CDR3 spans 13 residues. Trimming pared 7 bases from V and 3 bases from J, leaving 11 bases between. The CDR3, as DNA: TGTGCCATCAATAAGGAGAAGACAGATACGCAGTATTTT. This codes for CAINKEKTDTQYF.

This clonotype was recorded a few times. V and J are TRBV13 and TRBJ1-6; D possibly corresponds to TRBD1 (5 bases). Germline CDR1 reads PRHDT; CDR2 reads FYEKMQ (reference sequence). V dropped 10 bases and J dropped 10 bases, with 20 bases sitting between them. CDR3 length equals 14 residues. In nucleotides, the CDR3 is TGTGCCACCAGAATCACAGGCCACAAGTCACCCCTCCACTTT. Its protein is CATRITGHKSPLHF. Full variable domain (rest looked up from reference TRBV13 and TRBJ1-6): AAGVIQSPRHLIKEKRETATLKCYPIPRHDTVYWYQQGPGQDPQFLISFYEKMQSDKGSIPDRFSAQQFSDYHSELNMSSLELGDSALYFCATRITGHKSPLHFGNGTRLTVT.

This clonotype was recorded at least ten times. This chain joins TRBV12-3 or TRBV12-4 and TRBJ2-1, with 10 bases fitting TRBD2. The V and J ends lost 7 bases and 7 bases, in that order; junction bases with no gene match: 7. CDR3 length: 14 residues. DNA of the CDR3: TGTGCCAGCACACCGGGACTAGCGAGTAATGAGCAGTTCTTC. This encodes CASTPGLASNEQFF.

This clonotype showed up just a few times. The V call is TRBV4-1, the J call TRBJ1-5; weak D call: TRBD1 (5 bases). The V end was cut by 0 bases, the J end by 7 bases, with 10 bases between. In germline, CDR1 is MGHRA, CDR2 YSYEKL. The CDR3 extends over 14 amino acids. CDR3 nucleotides: TGCGCCAGCAGCCAAGAGTGGGACGGCCAGCCCCAGCATTTT. Protein sequence: CASSQEWDGQPQHF.

This clonotype showed up many times. The V and J genes are TRBV6-2 or TRBV6-3 and TRBJ1-2; D gene ambiguous. Germline V gene data show CDR1 as MNHEY and CDR2 as SVGEGT. Trimming cost V 2 bases and J 7 bases, with 8 bases left between them. The CDR3 has 12 amino acids. The CDR3 DNA sequence: TGTGCCAGCAGTTACGGTCGGGGTGGCTACACCTTC. Protein product: CASSYGRGGYTF.

The chain combines TRBV30 with TRBJ1-1; D unclear. V lost 4 bases and J 1 base, leaving 7 bases between the germline ends. The CDR3 loop spans 12 amino acids. The germline CDR1 and CDR2 sequences are GTSNPN and SVGIG (reference sequence). CDR3: CAWNLGNTEAFF. The CDR3 region has the DNA TGTGCCTGGAATCTTGGGAACACTGAAGCTTTCTTT. The full variable domain, completed using reference TRBV30 and TRBJ1-1, is SQTIHQWPATLVQPVGSPLSLECTVEGTSNPNLYWYRQAAGRGLQLLFYSVGIGQISSEVPQNLSASRPQDRQFILSSKKLLLSDSGFYLCAWNLGNTEAFFGQGTRLTVV.

The chain combines TRBV7-2 with TRBJ1-1; perhaps TRBD1 as D (6 bases). Per the germline V gene, CDR1 is SGHTA and CDR2 is FQGNSA. The CDR3 runs 18 residues. V lost 5 bases to trimming and J lost 4 bases, with 26 bases between them. Here the CDR3 reads CASSLYQRGGRLGTEAFF. CDR3 nucleotides: TGTGCCAGCAGCCTGTACCAGAGGGGGGGGCGGCTTGGCACTGAAGCTTTCTTT.